What follows is one T cell receptor beta chain and its context. The antigen remains undetermined. The germline V gene has CDR1 SGHNT and CDR2 YYREEE (reference sequence). The CDR3 contains 15 residues. Trimming took off 4 bases at V and 1 base at J, with 12 bases between the two ends. The stimulus was lysate of CMV-infected fibroblasts, about 10 ug/mL. CD40L-negative CD69-negative CD45RO-high memory CD4+ T cells were sorted as populations depleted of antigen-responding cells. These HIV-1-infected adults initiated suppressive ART in chronic infection. Sequencing used immunoSEQ version 4 in survey mode. The table came from immunoSEQ multiplex PCR; TCRdb's copy has only in-frame clones and leaves some out. The data show under 40,000 clones, around 80% seen once. The record originates from a study of persistence of HIV-infected CD4 T cells.

The sample here was CD4+ T cells sorted from PBMCs after 18-hour stimulation, taken from a patient who received antiretroviral therapy. The chain uses TRBV5-4 and TRBJ2-1; D unresolved. The TCR comes from an adult woman with HIV who was CMV-seropositive. The CDR3 DNA reads as TGTGCCAGCAGCGAAACGTCTGGATCCTACAATGAGCAGTTCTTC. This gives the protein CASSETSGSYNEQFF.